The clone carrying this T cell receptor beta chain was recorded a few times. What it recognizes is unknown. The sample is drawn from a study of blood T cells in healthy people across ages. Study-wide results and caveats: It was held that diversity estimates obtained from one million T cells represented underestimates.

Germline CDR1 reads MDHEN; CDR2 reads SYDVKM. Trimming pared 4 bases from V and 0 bases from J, leaving 13 bases between. The CDR3 totals 16 residues. It was with a sample-barcoded 5' primer and a J-beta primer mix that a second PCR of about 7 to 12 cycles was run. Template switching added a 12-random-nucleotide identifier to every cDNA molecule. TCRdb re-analysed the 5' RACE reads in MiXCR, keeping a single row per CDR3 protein. This table has about 720,000 distinct CDR3 sequences, about a fifth appearing once. The TCR sequence derives from a man between 65 and 85 years old in good health. The gene calls are TRBV28 and TRBJ1-3; TRBD1 is a possible D gene (5 bases). The sequencing sample was made of blood. This CDR3 reads CASSSQGTYSGNTIYF. Written as DNA, the CDR3 is TGTGCCAGCAGTTCTCAGGGAACCTACTCTGGAAACACCATATATTTT.